This T cell receptor (beta chain) was observed in a study of post-analysis software for immune sequencing data. Tagging with unique molecular identifiers was a feature of the TCR beta cDNA libraries. TCRdb ran MiXCR on the PCR reads and lists one entry per CDR3 protein. Found here are roughly 870,000 distinct CDR3 sequences, roughly 50% of them singletons; the top ten hold 4.6%. Germline CDR1 is MNHNS and CDR2 is SASEGT. CDR3 length equals 13 residues. The study's findings and limits: Five or six TRBV segments, TRBV5-6, TRBV5-1 and TRBV20-1 among them, were found more frequent in patients than controls. Significantly decreased normalized Chao1 diversity was recorded for multiple sclerosis patients relative to controls.

To note about this clonotype: Its cognate antigen is unknown. An end of the junction does not agree with germline; a read error may underlie this.

The rearrangement joins TRBV6-1 to TRBJ2-7; a weak D match, TRBD2 (5 bases). The sequenced sample consisted of blood. The clonotype was recovered from a girl between 10 and 17 years old with multiple sclerosis. The CDR3, as DNA: TGTGCCGGCAGTGCTGGGAGCTCCTACGAGCAGTACTTC. It specifies CAGSAGSSYEQYF.